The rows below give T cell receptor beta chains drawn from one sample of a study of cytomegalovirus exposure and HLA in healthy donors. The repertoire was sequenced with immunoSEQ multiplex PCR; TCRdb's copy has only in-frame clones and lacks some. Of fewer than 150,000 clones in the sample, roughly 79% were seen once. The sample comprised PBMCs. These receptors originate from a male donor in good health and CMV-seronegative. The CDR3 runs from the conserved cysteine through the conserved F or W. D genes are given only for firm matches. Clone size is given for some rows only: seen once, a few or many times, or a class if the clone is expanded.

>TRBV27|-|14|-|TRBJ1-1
CASSPGYMNTEAFF
TGTGCCAGCAGTCCGGGGTACATGAACACTGAAGCTTTCTTT
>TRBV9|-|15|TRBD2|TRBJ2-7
CASSVDAGRVYEQYF
TGTGCCAGCAGCGTAGACGCGGGGAGGGTCTACGAGCAGTACTTC
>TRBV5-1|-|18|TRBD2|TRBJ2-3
CASSSGLAGGNSTDTQYF
TGCGCCAGCAGCTCCGGACTAGCGGGGGGGAATAGCACAGATACGCAGTATTTT
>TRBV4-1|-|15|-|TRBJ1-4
CATKLRTVENEKLFF
TGCGCCACAAAACTAAGGACAGTAGAAAATGAAAAACTGTTTTTT
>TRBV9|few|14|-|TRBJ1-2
CASSKADPNYGYTF
TGTGCCAGCTCTAAGGCGGATCCTAACTATGGCTACACCTTC
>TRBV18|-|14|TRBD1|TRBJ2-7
CASSQGQGSYEQYF
TGTGCCAGCTCCCAAGGACAGGGCTCCTACGAGCAGTACTTC
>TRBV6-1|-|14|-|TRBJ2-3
CASRDGGGRDTQYF
TGTGCCAGCAGGGATGGGGGGGGCCGGGATACGCAGTATTTT
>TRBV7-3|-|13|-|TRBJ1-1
CASSLVRGTEAFF
TGTGCCAGCAGCTTAGTCCGGGGTACTGAAGCTTTCTTT
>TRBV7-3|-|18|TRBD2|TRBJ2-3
CASSPPPLAGGRTDTQYF
TGTGCCAGCAGCCCTCCCCCACTAGCGGGGGGGAGGACAGATACGCAGTATTTT
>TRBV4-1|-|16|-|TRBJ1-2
CASRPRFWVLGLGYTF
TGCGCCAGCAGACCGCGGTTCTGGGTTCTTGGCCTTGGCTACACCTTC
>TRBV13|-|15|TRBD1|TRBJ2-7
CASSSTGTGSYEQYF
TGTGCCAGCAGCTCAACCGGGACAGGTTCCTACGAGCAGTACTTC
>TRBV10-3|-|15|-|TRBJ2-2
CAISEDSANTGELFF
TGTGCCATCAGTGAAGACAGTGCGAACACCGGGGAGCTGTTTTTT
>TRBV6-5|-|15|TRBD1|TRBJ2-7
CASTLLRQGGYEQYF
TGTGCCAGCACCCTACTGAGACAGGGTGGCTACGAGCAGTACTTC